Below are 30 T cell receptor beta chains sequenced from a single sample in a study of blood T cell repertoires in COVID-19. Repertoires were generated with immunoSEQ multiplex PCR, while TCRdb's copy carries only in-frame clones and drops some. This table has about 59,000 clones, around 70% appearing once. The specimen sequenced was peripheral blood. The receptors originated from a woman between 50 and 59 years old with active or convalescent COVID-19.

V gene TRBV11-1 combines with J gene TRBJ2-5; D possibly corresponds to TRBD2 (6 bases). CDR3 length equals 15 residues. Trimming pared 4 bases from V and 4 bases from J, leaving 16 bases between. Germline V gives CDR1 SGHAT, CDR2 FQDESV (reference sequence). CDR3 sequence reads: CASSSRKGRGETQYF. As DNA, the CDR3 is TGTGCCAGCAGCTCCCGGAAGGGGCGGGGAGAGACCCAGTACTTC. The whole variable domain, filled in from reference TRBV11-1 and TRBJ2-5, reads EAEVAQSPRYKITEKSQAVAFWCDPISGHATLYWYRQILGQGPELLVQFQDESVVDDSQLPKDRFSAERLKGVDSTLKIQPAELGDSAMYLCASSSRKGRGETQYFGPGTRLLVL.

This clone showed up just a few times. V usage is TRBV3-1 (or the pseudogene TRBV3-2) and J usage is TRBJ2-4; D possibly corresponds to TRBD1 (6 bases). The CDR3 sequence is 18 residues long. Looked up from germline, CDR1 is LGHDT and CDR2 is YNNKEL (reference sequence). Deletions cut 0 bases from V and 0 bases from J, with 15 bases between. The CDR3 loop reads CASSQDMDSGLAKNIQYF. The CDR3 coding sequence is TGTGCCAGCAGCCAAGATATGGACAGCGGTCTAGCCAAAAACATTCAGTACTTC.

J is TRBJ2-5 and V is TRBV28; 11 bases align to TRBD2. CDR1 and CDR2 (germline): MDHEN, SYDVKM. With 5 bases clipped from V and 2 bases from J, the junction kept 7 bases outside the gene matches. The CDR3 contains 16 residues. The CDR3 loop reads CASSLLGLAEQETQYF. The CDR3 DNA is TGTGCCAGCAGTCTTCTGGGACTAGCGGAGCAAGAGACCCAGTACTTC.

This sequence joins TRBV11-2 and TRBJ2-3, with D perhaps matching TRBD2 (6 bases). The CDR3 runs to 15 residues. V shed 5 bases and J shed 5 bases, with 17 bases lying between them. Germline assignment: CDR1 SGHAT and CDR2 FQNNGV. DNA for the CDR3: TGTGCCAGCAGCGCCGGTGTCCCCGGGAGAGATACGCAGTATTTT. The encoded protein is CASSAGVPGRDTQYF. Full variable domain (outside the CDR3, taken from reference TRBV11-2 and TRBJ2-3): EAGVAQSPRYKIIEKRQSVAFWCNPISGHATLYWYQQILGQGPKLLIQFQNNGVVDDSQLPKDRFSAERLKGVDSTLKIQPAKLEDSAVYLCASSAGVPGRDTQYFGPGTRLTVL.

A few counts support this clone. The chain combines TRBV3-1 (or the pseudogene TRBV3-2) with TRBJ2-2; TRBD2 agrees at 9 bases. Per germline, CDR1 LGHDT and CDR2 YNNKEL (reference sequence). The CDR3 has 14 amino acids. The trim removed 4 bases at V and 6 bases at J, leaving 3 bases unmatched. The CDR3 DNA reads as TGTGCCAGCAGCCGAGGACTAGCGCCCGGGGAGCTGTTTTTT. Protein sequence: CASSRGLAPGELFF.

V usage is TRBV19 and J usage is TRBJ2-7, with D maybe TRBD2 (6 bases). V lost 3 bases to trimming and J lost 0 bases, with 9 bases between them. The CDR3 contains 14 residues. Germline loops: CDR1 LNHDA, CDR2 SQIVND (reference sequence). CDR3 nucleotides: TGTGCCAGTAGTATGGAGGGGACCTCCTACGAGCAGTACTTC. This gives the protein CASSMEGTSYEQYF.

Here the CDR3 DNA reads TGCGCCAGCAGCGACCAGGGGTTAACTGAAGCTTTCTTT. It encodes CASSDQGLTEAFF. This chain connects TRBV5-1 to TRBJ1-1, with a tentative D call TRBD1 (6 bases). V lost 4 bases and J lost 5, with 12 bases in between. Germline V CDR1 and CDR2: SGHRS, YFSETQ. The CDR3 loop spans 13 amino acids.

The chain employs TRBV15 and TRBJ2-7; 8 positions agree with TRBD1. This CDR3 is built from 14 residues. Germline V lookup: CDR1 LNHNV, CDR2 YYDKDF (reference sequence). J lost 5 bases, V lost 5 bases, and 8 bases had no gene match. In DNA form, the CDR3 reads TGTGCCACCAGCCCAAGGACAGGGAGGAACGAGCAGTACTTC. Amino acids: CATSPRTGRNEQYF.

This chain links TRBV6-6 with TRBJ2-1; 12 bases align to TRBD2. Germline CDR1 is MNHNY and CDR2 is SVGAGI (reference sequence). The CDR3 sequence is 17 residues long. Trimming took 5 bases from V and 10 from J; bases not matched to a gene: 15. The CDR3 region has the DNA TGTGCCAGCAGTCTCGCCGGGACTAGCGGGTTCACGCGGGAGCAGTTCTTC. It translates to CASSLAGTSGFTREQFF.

The chain joins TRBV18 to TRBJ2-6; D possibly corresponds to TRBD1 (5 bases). V shed 4 bases and J shed 1 base, with 11 bases lying between them. This CDR3 comprises 16 residues. Germline V lookup: CDR1 KGHSH, CDR2 LQKENI. The CDR3 DNA reads TGTGCCAGCTCACTCGAGACAGTTTCTGGGGCCAACGTCCTGACTTTC. It encodes CASSLETVSGANVLTF. Full variable domain (rest looked up from reference TRBV18 and TRBJ2-6): NAGVMQNPRHLVRRRGQEARLRCSPMKGHSHVYWYRQLPEEGLKFMVYLQKENIIDESGMPKERFSAEFPKEGPSILRIQQVVRGDSAAYFCASSLETVSGANVLTFGAGSRLTVL.

In this sample, this clone turned up once. The V and J genes are TRBV4-1 and TRBJ1-2; D perhaps matches TRBD1 (6 bases). Trimming took 0 bases from V and 5 from J, leaving 16 bases between them. The CDR3 has 16 amino acids. CDR1 and CDR2 (germline): MGHRA, YSYEKL. The CDR3 spells CASSQDIGDISYGYTF. Written as DNA, the CDR3 is TGCGCCAGCAGCCAAGACATAGGGGACATTTCTTATGGCTACACCTTC.

This chain connects TRBV27 to TRBJ2-7; TRBD1 matches at 9 bases. Trimming at V came to 3 bases and at J to 1 base, leaving 4 bases not matched to a gene. Germline lookup yields CDR1 MNHEY and CDR2 SMNVEV (reference sequence). CDR3 length equals 15 residues. The CDR3 DNA reads TGTGCCAGCAGTTTGACAGGGGGAGTATCCTACGAGCAGTACTTC. Its translation is CASSLTGGVSYEQYF.

The V and J genes are TRBV29-1 and TRBJ2-2, with TRBD1 matching over 7 bases. CDR1 and CDR2 from the germline V gene are SQVTM and ANQGSEA. V dropped 0 bases and J dropped 6; count of bases not matched to a gene: 4. The length of the CDR3 is 14 residues. The CDR3 loop is CSVEEQGMAGELFF. The CDR3 DNA reads TGCAGCGTTGAAGAACAGGGGATGGCCGGGGAGCTGTTTTTT.

The genes are TRBV5-1 and TRBJ2-1; 12 bases map to TRBD2. The V gene's germline CDR1 is SGHRS and CDR2 YFSETQ. J gave up 4 bases and V 4 bases, and 9 bases lay outside the gene matches. There are 17 residues in the CDR3. As DNA, the CDR3 is TGCGCCAGCAGCCTTTACGGACTAGCGGGACTGTACAATGAGCAGTTCTTC. Residues: CASSLYGLAGLYNEQFF.

The chain joins TRBV10-1 to TRBJ2-5; 7 nucleotides line up with TRBD2. The V gene's germline CDR1 is WNHNN and CDR2 SYGVQD (reference sequence). CDR3 length equals 14 residues. Trimming at V came to 0 bases and at J to 4 bases, leaving 2 bases not matched to a gene. The CDR3 sequence: CASSESGLRETQYF. In DNA, the CDR3 is TGCGCCAGCAGTGAGTCGGGACTAAGAGAGACCCAGTACTTC.

The chain couples TRBV28 to TRBJ2-5; 7 bases line up with TRBD1. CDR1 and CDR2 from the germline V gene are MDHEN and SYDVKM. Trimming took 4 bases from V and 1 from J; bases not matched to a gene: 12. The CDR3 totals 17 residues. As DNA, the CDR3 is TGTGCCAGCAGTTCGTCGACAGGGCGAAGGGTCCAAGAGACCCAGTACTTC. Its translation: CASSSSTGRRVQETQYF.

This sequence joins TRBV2 and TRBJ2-3; TRBD2 matches 8 bases. The CDR3 loop spans 13 amino acids. From germline, CDR1 is SNHLY and CDR2 FYNNEI. The V segment lost 9 bases and the J segment 2 bases; nucleotides outside the gene matches: 4. The CDR3 spells CARQRENTDTQYF. DNA of the CDR3: TGTGCCAGACAGCGGGAGAACACAGATACGCAGTATTTT.

The rearrangement links TRBV7-2 to TRBJ1-4; 7 bases line up with TRBD1. The germline V gene encodes CDR1 SGHTA and CDR2 FQGNSA. The CDR3 runs to 15 residues. After removal of 1 base from V and 7 bases from J, the junction contained 6 bases not matched to a gene. CDR3 sequence: CASSLGYRGTEKLFF. DNA of the CDR3: TGTGCCAGCAGCTTAGGGTACAGGGGTACTGAAAAACTGTTTTTT.

The J gene is TRBJ1-1, the V gene TRBV19; D is possibly TRBD1 (6 bases). The CDR3 loop spans 14 amino acids. Germline CDR1 reads LNHDA; CDR2 reads SQIVND (reference sequence). V was pared by 4 bases and J by 1 base, with 10 bases between. This chain's CDR3 is CASSTTRGNTEAFF. The CDR3 nucleotides are TGTGCCAGTAGTACGACCAGGGGGAACACTGAAGCTTTCTTT.

V usage is TRBV6-5 and J usage is TRBJ1-4; D call uncertain. Trimming stripped 7 bases from V and 2 bases from J, with 14 bases between. The CDR3 is 15 residues long. CDR1 is MNHEY and CDR2 is SVGAGI in the germline V gene. The CDR3 region is CASTLGPGTNEKLFF. CDR3 DNA sequence: TGTGCCAGCACCCTCGGTCCGGGGACTAATGAAAAACTGTTTTTT.

This chain joins TRBV5-1 and TRBJ2-3; D is undetermined. The germline V gene has CDR1 SGHRS and CDR2 YFSETQ. Trimming took 1 base from V and 4 from J, leaving 4 bases between them. There are 12 residues in the CDR3. CDR3 bases: TGCGCCAGCAGCTTGCCAGCAGATACGCAGTATTTT. Amino acid sequence: CASSLPADTQYF.

V and J are TRBV28 and TRBJ2-7, with D perhaps matching TRBD1 (5 bases). V shed 10 bases and J shed 2 bases, with 9 bases lying between them. The CDR3 is made up of 11 amino acids. Germline assignment: CDR1 MDHEN and CDR2 SYDVKM. The chain's CDR3 is CATTRAYEQYF. The CDR3 DNA reads as TGTGCCACTACCAGGGCCTACGAGCAGTACTTC.

This chain uses TRBV18 with TRBJ2-4; TRBD2 matches at 10 bases. V shed 3 bases, J shed 2 bases, and the junction held 1 base outside the gene matches. Looked up from germline, CDR1 is KGHSH and CDR2 is LQKENI. This CDR3 has 15 residues. CDR3 coding DNA: TGTGCCAGCTCACCTAGCGGGAGGACCAAAAACATTCAGTACTTC. Its translation: CASSPSGRTKNIQYF.

J is TRBJ1-3 and V is TRBV11-2; a weak D match, TRBD1 (5 bases). The germline gives CDR1 SGHAT, CDR2 FQNNGV. The CDR3 sequence is 12 residues long. V was pared by 4 bases and J by 7 bases, with 8 bases between. The CDR3 DNA reads TGTGCCAGCAGCTCTAACAGGAACACCATATATTTT. Protein: CASSSNRNTIYF.

This chain connects TRBV5-4 to TRBJ1-6, with TRBD1 matching over 8 bases. This CDR3 contains 13 residues. Trimming removed 2 bases from V and 11 bases from J; junction bases left unmatched: 3. The germline CDR1 and CDR2 sequences are SGHNT and YYREEE (reference sequence). CDR3 protein: CASSFQGAPPLHF. CDR3 DNA: TGTGCCAGCAGCTTTCAGGGGGCCCCACCCCTCCACTTT.

This chain links TRBV15 with TRBJ1-2, with a tentative D call TRBD1 (6 bases). The V and J ends lost 0 bases and 4 bases respectively, with 12 bases between them. The CDR3 contains 15 residues. Germline loops: CDR1 LNHNV, CDR2 YYDKDF (reference sequence). The CDR3 loop is CATSRDSAGAYGYTF. In DNA, the CDR3 is TGTGCCACCAGCAGAGATTCGGCAGGGGCCTATGGCTACACCTTC.

As DNA, the CDR3 is TGTGCCAGCAGCTCCGGGGGGGGAAATGAGCAGTTCTTC. It codes for CASSSGGGNEQFF. The rearrangement joins TRBV11-3 to TRBJ2-1; 8 bases map to TRBD2. The germline V gene encodes CDR1 SGHNT and CDR2 YENEEA. This CDR3 has 13 amino acids. The V and J ends lost 4 bases and 7 bases, in that order; junction bases with no gene match: 3.

This chain joins TRBV29-1 and TRBJ2-7; tentative D call: TRBD1 (6 bases). Between the trimmed V and J ends, which lost 4 bases and 6 bases, there was a span of 16 bases. This CDR3 spans 13 amino acids. The germline gives CDR1 SQVTM, CDR2 ANQGSEA. The CDR3 sequence: CSVVTGWFLEQYF. CDR3 coding DNA: TGCAGCGTTGTAACAGGGTGGTTTCTCGAGCAGTACTTC.

The sample holds one count of this clone. This sequence joins TRBV10-3 and TRBJ1-6; possibly TRBD1 for D (6 bases). V was cut by 10 bases and J by 10 bases, with 20 bases left in between. The CDR3 spans 14 residues. Germline lookup yields CDR1 ENHRY and CDR2 SYGVKD. CDR3 bases: TGTGCCAGCATGAAAGAACAGGGCCGGTCACCCCTCCACTTT. Residues: CASMKEQGRSPLHF.

The chain couples TRBV29-1 to TRBJ2-7; TRBD2 might be the D (5 bases). Germline assignment: CDR1 SQVTM and CDR2 ANQGSEA. The V end was cut by 4 bases, the J end by 5 bases, with 18 bases between. CDR3 size: 14 residues. CDR3 region: CSVVDPRTRDEQYF. DNA for the CDR3: TGCAGCGTTGTGGACCCCAGGACTCGGGACGAGCAGTACTTC.